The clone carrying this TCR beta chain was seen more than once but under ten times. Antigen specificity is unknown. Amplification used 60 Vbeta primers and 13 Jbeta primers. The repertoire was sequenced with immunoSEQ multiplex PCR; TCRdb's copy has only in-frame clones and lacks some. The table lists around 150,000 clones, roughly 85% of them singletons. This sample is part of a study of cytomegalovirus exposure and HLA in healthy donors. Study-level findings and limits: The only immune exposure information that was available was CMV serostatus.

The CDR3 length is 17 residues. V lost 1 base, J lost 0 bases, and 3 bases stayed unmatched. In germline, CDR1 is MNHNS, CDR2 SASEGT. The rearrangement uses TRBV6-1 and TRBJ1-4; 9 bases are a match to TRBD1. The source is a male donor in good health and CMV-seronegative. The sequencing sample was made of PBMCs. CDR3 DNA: TGTGCCAGCAGTGAAGGACAGGGGGGGGCAACTAATGAAAAACTGTTTTTT. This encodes CASSEGQGGATNEKLFF.